The 5 T cell receptor beta chains below come from one sample, sequenced in a study of T-cell memory formation after mild COVID-19. TCRdb reprocessed the 5' RACE reads with MiXCR, giving one entry per CDR3 protein. The profile covers 350,000 or so distinct CDR3 sequences, with 20% to 25% appearing a single time and around 12% taken by the ten largest. The sample was PBMCs or a T cell subset sorted from them (not recorded which). Receptor source: an adult woman who had mild COVID-19 (a few samples of this study predate the infection). Cell type and time point are not known.

J is TRBJ2-7 and V is TRBV7-3; 8 nucleotides match TRBD1. Germline trimming cut 5 bases from V and 3 bases from J; bases unmatched to any gene: 9. Looked up from germline, CDR1 is SGHTA and CDR2 is FQGTGA. This CDR3 contains 15 residues. As DNA, the CDR3 is TGTGCCAGCAGCCCTGGGACAGGATCAATCTACGAGCAGTACTTC. This gives the protein CASSPGTGSIYEQYF.

Ten or more counts support this clonotype. The V and J genes are TRBV11-2 and TRBJ1-4; D may be TRBD1 (5 bases). The CDR3 has 15 residues. Deletions cut 3 bases from V and 3 bases from J, with 11 bases between. CDR1 and CDR2 from the germline V gene are SGHAT and FQNNGV. CDR3 sequence reads: CASSLGVAPNEKLFF. The DNA for the CDR3 is TGTGCCAGCAGCTTGGGGGTCGCCCCTAATGAAAAACTGTTTTTT.

The chain combines TRBV2 with TRBJ1-2; D gene ambiguous. Germline values: CDR1 SNHLY, CDR2 FYNNEI. This CDR3 spans 13 amino acids. V dropped 6 bases and J dropped 8 bases, with 16 bases sitting between them. The CDR3 loop is CASSPAPSRGYTF. CDR3 nucleotide sequence: TGTGCCAGCAGCCCCGCGCCATCGCGCGGCTACACCTTC.

The rearrangement joins TRBV9 to TRBJ1-2; no clear D. Germline V gene sequence: CDR1 SGDLS, CDR2 YYNGEE. The V end lost 0 bases, the J end lost 4 bases, and 13 bases lay between the germline ends. The CDR3 covers 15 residues. The CDR3: CASSVAPGEAYGYTF. In DNA form, the CDR3 reads TGTGCCAGCAGCGTAGCTCCGGGCGAGGCCTATGGCTACACCTTC.

This clonotype was seen ten or more times. The rearrangement uses TRBV5-1 and TRBJ2-1, with D tentatively TRBD1 (6 bases). V was trimmed by 2 bases and J by 7 bases, leaving 10 bases between them. Per the germline V gene, CDR1 is SGHRS and CDR2 is YFSETQ. The CDR3 extends over 13 amino acids. As DNA, the CDR3 is TGCGCCAGCAGCTTTCTCACAGGGAATGAGCAGTTCTTC. Its protein product is CASSFLTGNEQFF.